The 3 T cell receptor beta chains reported below all come from one sample, sequenced in a study of T cell changes during pregnancy in multiple sclerosis. Sequencing used immunoSEQ multiplex PCR; TCRdb keeps in-frame clones, though not all of them. The table has tens of thousands of clones, roughly 91% seen once. Specimen: peripheral blood, collected in the third trimester of pregnancy. The receptor set was obtained from a female donor in good health, enrolled as a control in a pregnancy study.

This clone came up once. The chain combines TRBV7-9 with TRBJ1-6; D remains unclear. Deletions cut 4 bases from V and 0 bases from J, with 13 bases between. Germline lookup yields CDR1 SEHNR and CDR2 FQNEAQ (reference sequence). This CDR3 is 17 amino acids long. CDR3 sequence: CASSSRDRDSYNSPLHF. The CDR3 nucleotides read TGTGCCAGCAGCTCTAGGGATCGGGACTCCTATAATTCACCCCTCCACTTT.

V is TRBV7-6 and J is TRBJ1-5, with 7 bases that match TRBD1. Germline-derived CDR1 and CDR2 are SGHVS and FNYEAQ. J gave up 6 bases and V 2 bases, and 7 bases lay outside the gene matches. The CDR3 totals 15 residues. CDR3 in amino acids: CASSLQAGGAQPQHF. The CDR3 nucleotides read TGTGCCAGCAGCTTACAGGCAGGGGGTGCTCAGCCCCAGCATTTT.

This clone was observed a handful of times. V is TRBV7-8 and J is TRBJ1-2; no clear D. V dropped 8 bases and J dropped 4 bases, with 14 bases sitting between them. This CDR3 spans 13 amino acids. Looked up from germline, CDR1 is SGHVS and CDR2 is FQNEAQ. As DNA, the CDR3 is TGTGCCAGCTCAAGGAGGGTGCTCTATGGCTACACCTTC. Translated: CASSRRVLYGYTF. Supplemented by reference TRBV7-8 and TRBJ1-2, the full variable domain reads GAGVSQSPRYKVAKRGQDVALRCDPISGHVSLFWYQQALGQGPEFLTYFQNEAQLDKSGLPSDRFFAERPEGSVSTLKIQRTQQEDSAVYLCASSRRVLYGYTFGSGTRLTVV.